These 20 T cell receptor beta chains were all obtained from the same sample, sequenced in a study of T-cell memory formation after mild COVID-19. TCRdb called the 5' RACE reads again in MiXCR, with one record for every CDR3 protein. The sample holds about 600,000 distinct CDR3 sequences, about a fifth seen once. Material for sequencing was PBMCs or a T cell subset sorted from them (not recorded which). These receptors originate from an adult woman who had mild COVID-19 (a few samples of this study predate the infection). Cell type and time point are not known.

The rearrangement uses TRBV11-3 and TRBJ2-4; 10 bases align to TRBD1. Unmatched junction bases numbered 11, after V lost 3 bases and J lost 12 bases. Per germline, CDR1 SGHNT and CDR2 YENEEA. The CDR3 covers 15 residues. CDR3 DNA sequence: TGTGCCAGCAGCTTTGACAGGGGGCGAAGGTCCCCTCAGTACTTC. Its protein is CASSFDRGRRSPQYF.

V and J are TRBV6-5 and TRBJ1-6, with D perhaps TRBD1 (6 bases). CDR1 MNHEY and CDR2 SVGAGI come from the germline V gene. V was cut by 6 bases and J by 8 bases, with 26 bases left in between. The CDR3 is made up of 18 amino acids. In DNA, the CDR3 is TGTGCCAGCAGCTCTTCTCGCGGTGGGGGCAGTCAGTATTCACCCCTCCACTTT. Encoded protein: CASSSSRGGGSQYSPLHF.

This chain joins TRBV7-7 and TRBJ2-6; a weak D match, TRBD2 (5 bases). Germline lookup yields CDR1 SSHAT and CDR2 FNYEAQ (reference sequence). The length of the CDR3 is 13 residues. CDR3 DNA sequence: TGTGCTATAGGACTCTCTGGGGCCAACGTCCTGACTTTC. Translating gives CAIGLSGANVLTF. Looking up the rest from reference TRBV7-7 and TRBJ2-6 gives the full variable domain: GAGVSQSPRYKVTKRGQDVTLRCDPISSHATLYWYQQALGQGPEFLTYFNYEAQPDKSGLPSDRFSAERPEGSISTLTIQRTEQRDSAMYRCAIGLSGANVLTFGAGSRLTVL.

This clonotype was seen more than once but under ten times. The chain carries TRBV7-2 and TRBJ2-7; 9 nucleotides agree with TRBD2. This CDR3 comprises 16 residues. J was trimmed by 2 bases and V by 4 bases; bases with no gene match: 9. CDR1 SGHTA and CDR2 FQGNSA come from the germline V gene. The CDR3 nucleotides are TGTGCCAGCAGCTCCTTAAGGCGGGGGGGAGCCTACGAGCAGTACTTC. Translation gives CASSSLRRGGAYEQYF.

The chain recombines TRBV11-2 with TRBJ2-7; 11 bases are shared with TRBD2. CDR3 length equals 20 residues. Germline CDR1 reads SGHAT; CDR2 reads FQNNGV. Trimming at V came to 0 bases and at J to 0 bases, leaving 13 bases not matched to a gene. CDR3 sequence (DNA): TGTGCCAGCAGCTTAGATCAGGCTAGCGGGGGGACAACCCGCTCCTACGAGCAGTACTTC. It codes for CASSLDQASGGTTRSYEQYF.

The CDR3 bases are TGTGCCAGCAGTTTGGACGGGACAGGCCATGAGCAGTACTTC. Amino acids: CASSLDGTGHEQYF. V and J are TRBV12-3 or TRBV12-4 and TRBJ2-7, with 8 bases lining up with TRBD1. The J segment lost 7 bases and the V segment lost 3 bases, leaving 8 bases of the junction unmatched. The CDR3 has 14 residues.

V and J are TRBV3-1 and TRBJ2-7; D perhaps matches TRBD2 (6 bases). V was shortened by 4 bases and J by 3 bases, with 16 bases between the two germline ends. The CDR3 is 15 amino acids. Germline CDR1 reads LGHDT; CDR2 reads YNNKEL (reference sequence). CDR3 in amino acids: CASSPRLVLYYEQYF. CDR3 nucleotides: TGTGCCAGCAGCCCGCGACTAGTACTATACTACGAGCAGTACTTC.

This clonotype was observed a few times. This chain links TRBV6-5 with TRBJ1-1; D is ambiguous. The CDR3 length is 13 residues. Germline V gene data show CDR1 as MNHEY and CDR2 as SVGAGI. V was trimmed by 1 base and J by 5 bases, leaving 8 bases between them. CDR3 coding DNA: TGTGCCAGCAGTTACTTGTCTGGGACTGAAGCTTTCTTT. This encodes CASSYLSGTEAFF.

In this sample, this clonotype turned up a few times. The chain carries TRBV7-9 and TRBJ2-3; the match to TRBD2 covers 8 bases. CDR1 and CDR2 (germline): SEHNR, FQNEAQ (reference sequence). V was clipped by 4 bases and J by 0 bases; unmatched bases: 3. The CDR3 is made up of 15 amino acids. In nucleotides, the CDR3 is TGTGCCAGCAGCTCTCGGGGGGGTAGCACAGATACGCAGTATTTT. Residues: CASSSRGGSTDTQYF.

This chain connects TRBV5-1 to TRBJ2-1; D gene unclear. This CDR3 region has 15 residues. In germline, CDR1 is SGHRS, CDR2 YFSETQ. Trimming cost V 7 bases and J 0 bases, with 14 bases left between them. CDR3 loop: CASGSQSFSYNEQFF. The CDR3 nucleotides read TGCGCCAGCGGGTCCCAAAGTTTCTCCTACAATGAGCAGTTCTTC.

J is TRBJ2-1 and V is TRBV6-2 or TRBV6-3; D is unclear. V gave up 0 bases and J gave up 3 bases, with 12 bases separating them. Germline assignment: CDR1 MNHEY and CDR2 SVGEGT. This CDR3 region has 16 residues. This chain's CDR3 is CASSYSMADYYNEQFF. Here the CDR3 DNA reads TGTGCCAGCAGTTACTCGATGGCGGATTACTACAATGAGCAGTTCTTC.

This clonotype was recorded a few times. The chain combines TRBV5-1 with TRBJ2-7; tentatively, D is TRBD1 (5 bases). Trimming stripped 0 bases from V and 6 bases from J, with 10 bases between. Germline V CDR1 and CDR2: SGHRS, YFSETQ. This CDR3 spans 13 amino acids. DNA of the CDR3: TGCGCCAGCAGCTTGGTGGCGGACATCGAGCAGTACTTC. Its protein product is CASSLVADIEQYF.

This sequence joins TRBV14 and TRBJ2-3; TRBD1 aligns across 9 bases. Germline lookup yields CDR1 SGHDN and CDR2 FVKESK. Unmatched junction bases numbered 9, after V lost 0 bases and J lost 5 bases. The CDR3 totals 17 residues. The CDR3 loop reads CASSQDWRTGVGDTQYF. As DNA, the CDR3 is TGTGCCAGCAGCCAAGATTGGAGGACAGGGGTCGGAGATACGCAGTATTTT.

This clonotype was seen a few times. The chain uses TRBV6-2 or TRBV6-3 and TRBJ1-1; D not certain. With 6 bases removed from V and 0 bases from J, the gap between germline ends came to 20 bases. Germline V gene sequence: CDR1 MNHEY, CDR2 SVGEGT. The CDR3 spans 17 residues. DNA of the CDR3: TGTGCCAGCAGCCGTGCGGATAGGGCGACGTTGAACACTGAAGCTTTCTTT. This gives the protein CASSRADRATLNTEAFF.

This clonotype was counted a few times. The CDR3 reads CASSSSGLAGTGELFF. In DNA, the CDR3 is TGTGCCAGCAGCTCTAGTGGGCTAGCGGGAACCGGGGAGCTGTTTTTT. The chain recombines TRBV7-9 with TRBJ2-2, with 9 bases identical to TRBD2. The V gene's germline CDR1 is SEHNR and CDR2 FQNEAQ (reference sequence). The junction had 8 bases not matched to a gene; V was cut back by 4 bases and J by 5 bases. This CDR3 contains 16 residues.

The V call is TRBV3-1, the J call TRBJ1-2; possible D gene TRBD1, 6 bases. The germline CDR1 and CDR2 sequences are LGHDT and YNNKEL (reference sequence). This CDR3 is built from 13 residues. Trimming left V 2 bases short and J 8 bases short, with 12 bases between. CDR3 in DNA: TGTGCCAGCAGCCAACCAGGGGATGGAGGCTACACCTTC. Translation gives CASSQPGDGGYTF.

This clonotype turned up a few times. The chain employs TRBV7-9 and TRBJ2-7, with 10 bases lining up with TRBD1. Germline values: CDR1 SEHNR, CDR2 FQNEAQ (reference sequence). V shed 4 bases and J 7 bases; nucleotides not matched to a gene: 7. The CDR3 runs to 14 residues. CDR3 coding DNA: TGTGCCAGCAGCTGGGGACAGGGGAATGGAGAGCAGTACTTC. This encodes CASSWGQGNGEQYF. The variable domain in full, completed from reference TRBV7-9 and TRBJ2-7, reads DTGVSQNPRHKITKRGQNVTFRCDPISEHNRLYWYRQTLGQGPEFLTYFQNEAQLEKSRLLSDRFSAERPKGSFSTLEIQRTEQGDSAMYLCASSWGQGNGEQYFGPGTRLTVT.

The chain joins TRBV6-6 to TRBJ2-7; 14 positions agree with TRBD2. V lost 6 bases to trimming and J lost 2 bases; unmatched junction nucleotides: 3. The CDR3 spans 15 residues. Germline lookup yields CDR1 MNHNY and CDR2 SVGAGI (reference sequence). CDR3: CASRSTSGGAYEQYF. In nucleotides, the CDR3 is TGTGCCAGCAGGTCGACTAGCGGGGGGGCCTACGAGCAGTACTTC.

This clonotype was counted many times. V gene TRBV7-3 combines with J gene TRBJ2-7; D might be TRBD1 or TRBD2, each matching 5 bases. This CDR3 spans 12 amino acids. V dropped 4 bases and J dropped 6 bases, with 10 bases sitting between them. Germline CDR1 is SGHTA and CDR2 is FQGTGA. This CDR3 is CASSYGTGEQYF. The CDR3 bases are TGTGCCAGCAGCTACGGGACCGGCGAGCAGTACTTC.

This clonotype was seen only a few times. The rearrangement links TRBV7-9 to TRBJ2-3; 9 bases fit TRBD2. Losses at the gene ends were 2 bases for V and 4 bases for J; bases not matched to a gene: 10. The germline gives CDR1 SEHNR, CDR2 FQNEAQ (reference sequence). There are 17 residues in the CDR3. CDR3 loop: CASSLSSGSSRADTQYF. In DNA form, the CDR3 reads TGTGCCAGCAGCTTAAGTAGCGGGAGTAGTCGGGCAGATACGCAGTATTTT. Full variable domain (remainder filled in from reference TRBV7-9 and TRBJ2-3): DTGVSQNPRHKITKRGQNVTFRCDPISEHNRLYWYRQTLGQGPEFLTYFQNEAQLEKSRLLSDRFSAERPKGSFSTLEIQRTEQGDSAMYLCASSLSSGSSRADTQYFGPGTRLTVL.